This TCR beta chain was obtained from a study of glioma-infiltrating T cells listed by TCRdb under 2016. Study-wide context: Glioma tissue, non-neoplastic brain tissue and matched peripheral blood mononuclear cells were used as sources from which TCR alpha- and beta-chain repertoires were sequenced. To measure how far tissue and blood T-cell populations diverged, each tissue-infiltrating repertoire was compared against the peripheral blood repertoire of the same patient. Three low-grade glioma patients, several primary glioblastoma patients, and three non-glioma patients who contributed non-neoplastic brain tissue made up the paired cohort.

Points on this clonotype: There is no known antigen for this receptor. The sample holds no much larger clone one base away, and base qualities are not on file.

General conclusions and limits of the study: Very few CDR3 sequences were shared between tissue and blood, attributed to high CDR3 diversity and limited sampling. VJ-independent divergence between tissue and blood was lower than expected in non-neoplastic patients but higher than expected in all gliomas, particularly low-grade gliomas. Group comparisons rested on small numbers: three non-neoplastic, three low-grade glioma and several glioblastoma patients.

The iRepertoire nested amplicon-rescue multiplex PCR (arm-PCR) platform was used to amplify TCR alpha and beta CDR3 regions from RNA. For one-step reverse transcription and amplification, roughly 90-450 ng of tissue mRNA or PBMC total RNA was used as input. After bead purification, a secondary multiplex PCR added Illumina adapters, and libraries were gel-purified between 200 and 400 bp. Libraries carried internal 6-nucleotide barcodes used for demultiplexing. The libraries were sequenced on an Illumina MiSeq using 2x220 or 2x250 nucleotide paired-end reads. Turning to the authors' computational methods: Paired reads were merged using FLASH 1.2.11 and aligned with BWA-MEM to the GRCh37 human genome, and TRA and TRB reads were then extracted. For V and J assignment, an IMGT-derived reference of cassette sequences and CDR3 motifs that included pseudogenes was used. Reads were translated in three frames, and productive CDR3s were defined as those with a C...FGXG motif and no stop codons. Clonotypes were defined as unique combinations of V-J cassette pair and CDR3 amino acid sequence. Reads were filtered by Hamming distance, thresholded by each sample's sequence error rate in mapped regions. TCRdb passed the public sequencing reads through fastp at Q25 and MiXCR, retaining productive beta sequences. Identical CDR3 protein sequences are pooled into one entry, listed with their most common genes and DNA. TCRdb, not the original authors, processed these V and J calls. Within this sample are around 170,000 distinct CDR3 sequences, with about 40% of them counted one time only. In total, the top ten clones hold about 5.2% of the sample.

The CDR3, cysteine through phenylalanine, is 14 amino acids long. CDR3 DNA only is kept here, 42 bases in frame from base 1. V is clipped by 7 bases and J by 0 bases, and the sequence between their germline boundaries is 10 bases long. Looking up the germline V gene yields CDR1 ENHRY and CDR2 SYGVKD. Recombination linked TRBV10-3 to TRBJ2-1, and perhaps TRBD1 as D gene, on 6 matching bases. Sequencing was performed on glioma tissue, nonneoplastic brain tissue, or PBMCs (not recorded which). The clonotype was recovered from a human donor with low-grade glioma or glioblastoma, undergoing nonglioma brain surgery, or in good health (not recorded which). The CDR3: CAIKLGGSYNEQFF. Here is the DNA: TGTGCCATCAAACTAGGGGGCTCCTACAATGAGCAGTTCTTC.